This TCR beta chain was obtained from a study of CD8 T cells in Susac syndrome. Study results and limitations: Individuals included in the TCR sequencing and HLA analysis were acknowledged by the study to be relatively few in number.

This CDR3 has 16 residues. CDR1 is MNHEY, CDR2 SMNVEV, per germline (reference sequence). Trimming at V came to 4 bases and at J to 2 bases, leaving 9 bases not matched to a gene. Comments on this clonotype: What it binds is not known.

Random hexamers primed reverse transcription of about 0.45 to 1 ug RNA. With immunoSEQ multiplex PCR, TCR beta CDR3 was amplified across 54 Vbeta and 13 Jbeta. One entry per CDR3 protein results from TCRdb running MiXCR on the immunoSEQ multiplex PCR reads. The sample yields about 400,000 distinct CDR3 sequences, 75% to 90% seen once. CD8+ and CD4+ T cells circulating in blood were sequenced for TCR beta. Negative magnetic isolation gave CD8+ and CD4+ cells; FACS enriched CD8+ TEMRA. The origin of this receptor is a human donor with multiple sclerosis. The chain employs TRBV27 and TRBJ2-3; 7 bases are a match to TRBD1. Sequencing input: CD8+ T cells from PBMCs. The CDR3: CASSSNRDRTTDTQYF. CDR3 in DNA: TGTGCCAGCAGTTCGAACCGGGACAGAACCACAGATACGCAGTATTTT.